This TCR beta chain was obtained from a study of T cell responses to AZD1222 COVID-19 vaccine. On this clone itself: What it recognizes is unknown.

Whole-study results and caveats: The study sampled repertoires only after the peak T cell response.

Trimming pared 1 base from V and 1 base from J, leaving 13 bases between. CDR3 length equals 16 residues. Germline values: CDR1 SGHTA, CDR2 FQGNSA. Assay used: immunoSEQ multiplex PCR; TCRdb lists only in-frame clones, some missing. The repertoire has more than 110,000 clones, roughly 90% of them found once; the top ten carry 5%. This specimen consisted of peripheral blood, obtained on day 0 of AZD1222 vaccination. This sequence was found in an adult in good health. The chain employs TRBV7-2 and TRBJ2-5; weak D call: TRBD1 (5 bases). CDR3 nucleotide sequence: TGTGCCAGCAGCTTAGGCCCCCCCGACAGCCAAGAGACCCAGTACTTC. The encoded protein is CASSLGPPDSQETQYF.